These 20 T cell receptor beta chains came from one sample sequenced in a study of neurological immune-mediated disorders. TCRdb processed the 5' RACE reads anew with MiXCR; each CDR3 protein has one entry. The sample includes about 48,000 distinct CDR3 sequences, under 13% of them seen just once. Sequenced: PBMCs. The origin of the receptors is a woman in her thirties or forties with HTLV-1-associated myelopathy (HAM/TSP).

This clonotype was picked up many times. V usage is TRBV6-1 and J usage is TRBJ1-1; D is uncertain. V lost 5 bases and J 4 bases, leaving 17 bases between the germline ends. The germline CDR1 and CDR2 sequences are MNHNS and SASEGT. This CDR3 has 15 amino acids. CDR3 DNA sequence: TGTGCCAGCAGTTCCCGTAGGTCCCCGGGCACTGAAGCTTTCTTT. Its protein product is CASSSRRSPGTEAFF.

The table lists this clonotype with a few counts. This chain joins TRBV6-1 and TRBJ2-3; no definite D call. This CDR3 comprises 14 residues. V dropped 7 bases and J dropped 0 bases, with 11 bases sitting between them. Germline V gives CDR1 MNHNS, CDR2 SASEGT. The CDR3 DNA reads TGTGCCAGCATAACGCGGCTTAGCACAGATACGCAGTATTTT. Translated: CASITRLSTDTQYF.

In this sample, this clonotype turned up many times. This sequence joins TRBV5-6 and TRBJ1-6; D uncertain. Trimming removed 5 bases at V and 9 bases at J, with 12 bases between. The CDR3 is 13 residues long. In germline, CDR1 is SGHDT, CDR2 YYEEEE. CDR3 loop: CASRPFRSSPLHF. CDR3 bases: TGTGCCAGCAGACCCTTTAGGAGTTCACCCCTCCACTTT.

This clonotype was seen repeatedly, ten times or more. The genes are TRBV18 and TRBJ2-7, with D tentatively TRBD1 (6 bases). This CDR3 is built from 13 residues. Trimming left V 2 bases short and J 2 bases short, with 7 bases between. CDR1 is KGHSH, CDR2 LQKENI, per germline. The CDR3 nucleotides read TGTGCCAGCTCACCAAACAGGGCCTACGAGCAGTACTTC. Protein: CASSPNRAYEQYF.

This clonotype has at least ten counts. This CDR3 is CASSPSGGRTDTQYF. The CDR3 coding sequence is TGTGCCAGCTCCCCGTCTGGAGGACGCACAGATACGCAGTATTTT. The chain has TRBV2 and TRBJ2-3; tentative D call: TRBD2 (5 bases). The CDR3 sequence is 15 residues long. CDR1 is SNHLY and CDR2 is FYNNEI in the germline V gene. V lost 8 bases, J lost 1 base, and 16 bases lay in between.

In this sample, this clonotype turned up many times. The chain is built from TRBV20-1 and TRBJ2-7; maybe TRBD2 (6 bases). Per the germline V gene, CDR1 is DFQATT and CDR2 is SNEGSKA (reference sequence). Trimming shortened V by 3 bases and J by 3 bases, and 18 bases separated the two germline ends. CDR3 length: 15 residues. The DNA for the CDR3 is TGCAGTGCTAGCTCACTTCGTCGCGGGGTCTACGAGCAGTACTTC. Translation: CSASSLRRGVYEQYF.

Concerning this clonotype itself: A read error may explain this, as a much larger clone is one base away. This chain joins TRBV4-1 and TRBJ2-2, with 9 bases matching TRBD2. V lost 7 bases and J lost 6; bases outside the gene matches: 3. The CDR3 has 13 amino acids. From germline, CDR1 is MGHRA and CDR2 YSYEKL. This CDR3 reads CASKGLASGELFF. CDR3 DNA sequence: TGCGCCAGCAAAGGACTAGCGTCCGGGGAGCTGTTTTTT.

Ten or more counts support this clonotype. V is TRBV10-1 and J is TRBJ2-5; D unresolved. Per germline, CDR1 WNHNN and CDR2 SYGVQD (reference sequence). V lost 0 bases to trimming and J lost 5 bases, with 10 bases between them. The CDR3 consists of 14 residues. CDR3 DNA sequence: TGCGCCAGCAGTGAGTCGATGGGCCCGGAGACCCAGTACTTC. This translates into CASSESMGPETQYF.

This clonotype has ten or more counts. V and J are TRBV20-1 and TRBJ1-1; 9 positions match TRBD1. The V gene's germline CDR1 is DFQATT and CDR2 SNEGSKA (reference sequence). The V segment lost 6 bases and the J segment 1 base; nucleotides outside the gene matches: 3. CDR3 size: 13 residues. The chain's CDR3 is CSAVDRGNTEAFF. CDR3 DNA sequence: TGCAGTGCGGTGGACAGGGGGAACACTGAAGCTTTCTTT.

This clonotype was seen repeatedly, ten times or more. This chain connects TRBV5-1 to TRBJ2-3; D is unclear. The CDR3 extends over 12 amino acids. CDR1 is SGHRS, CDR2 YFSETQ, per germline. V was clipped by 4 bases and J by 0 bases, with 3 bases between them. CDR3 coding DNA: TGCGCCAGCAGCGTAAGCACAGATACGCAGTATTTT. Amino acid sequence: CASSVSTDTQYF. Filled out from reference TRBV5-1 and TRBJ2-3, the complete variable domain reads KAGVTQTPRYLIKTRGQQVTLSCSPISGHRSVSWYQQTPGQGLQFLFEYFSETQRNKGNFPGRFSGRQFSNSRSEMNVSTLELGDSALYLCASSVSTDTQYFGPGTRLTVL.

V usage is TRBV4-3 and J usage is TRBJ1-1, with 10 bases that match TRBD1. Germline V CDR1 and CDR2: LGHNA, YSLEER. The CDR3 is 17 amino acids. The J segment lost 2 bases and the V segment lost 0 bases, leaving 6 bases of the junction unmatched. DNA for the CDR3: TGCGCCAGCAGCCAAGATCGGGCGACAGGGGGCAACACTGAAGCTTTCTTT. Amino acid sequence: CASSQDRATGGNTEAFF.

This clonotype was seen ten or more times. The CDR3 DNA sequence: TGTGCCAGCAGTTTAGATTGGGGGACTGAAGCTTTCTTT. Amino acid sequence: CASSLDWGTEAFF. The chain uses TRBV12-3 or TRBV12-4 and TRBJ1-1; a possible D gene is TRBD1 (5 bases). The CDR3 consists of 13 residues. Between the trimmed V and J ends, which lost 1 base and 5 bases, there was a span of 8 bases.

This clonotype was recorded many times. The rearrangement links TRBV29-1 to TRBJ2-1, with D tentatively TRBD1 (5 bases). This CDR3 comprises 13 residues. Trimming cost V 3 bases and J 5 bases, with 11 bases left between them. CDR1 is SQVTM, CDR2 ANQGSEA, per germline. The CDR3: CSVDLPGHNEQFF. Here the CDR3 DNA reads TGCAGCGTTGACCTTCCAGGGCACAATGAGCAGTTCTTC.

This clonotype was seen many times. The gene calls are TRBV20-1 and TRBJ2-1; 7 bases fit TRBD1. The CDR3 runs to 17 residues. The V gene end was trimmed by 0 bases and the J gene end by 4 bases; junction bases not matched to a gene: 12. Per the germline V gene, CDR1 is DFQATT and CDR2 is SNEGSKA (reference sequence). The CDR3 region is CSARDPIATGRYNEQFF. The CDR3 nucleotides read TGCAGTGCTAGAGATCCTATTGCGACAGGGCGGTACAATGAGCAGTTCTTC.

This clonotype has a count of ten or more. This chain uses TRBV20-1 with TRBJ2-4; no firm D call. Trimming stripped 0 bases from V and 7 bases from J, with 13 bases between. This CDR3 is built from 14 residues. The germline CDR1 and CDR2 sequences are DFQATT and SNEGSKA (reference sequence). CDR3 sequence reads: CSARERLFLNIQYF. The CDR3 bases are TGCAGTGCTAGAGAGCGTCTGTTCTTGAACATTCAGTACTTC.

The V and J genes are TRBV3-1 and TRBJ2-1, with no clear D. CDR3 length equals 14 residues. The germline V gene has CDR1 LGHDT and CDR2 YNNKEL (reference sequence). Trimming cost V 5 bases and J 9 bases, with 17 bases left between them. CDR3 protein: CASSVRLHSSEQFF. The DNA of the CDR3 is TGTGCCAGCAGCGTGCGCCTCCATTCTAGTGAGCAGTTCTTC.

At least ten counts were recorded for this clonotype. This chain links TRBV20-1 with TRBJ1-1, with D uncertain. The CDR3 consists of 13 residues. Germline lookup yields CDR1 DFQATT and CDR2 SNEGSKA (reference sequence). The DNA of the CDR3 is TGCAGCCCACGGGGAGTCTGGAACACTGAAGCTTTCTTT. It translates to CSPRGVWNTEAFF.

This clonotype has at least ten counts. The V and J genes are TRBV5-5 and TRBJ2-3; D perhaps matches TRBD1 (5 bases). V gave up 0 bases and J gave up 3 bases, with 11 bases separating them. Germline assignment: CDR1 SGHKS and CDR2 YYEKEE (reference sequence). The CDR3 is 15 amino acids. The CDR3: CASSLDTGETDTQYF. The DNA for the CDR3 is TGTGCCAGCAGCTTGGATACAGGAGAGACAGATACGCAGTATTTT.

With respect to this clonotype: As the CDR3 is not closed by the conserved phenylalanine or tryptophan, this likely results from a read error. The chain combines TRBV5-1 with TRBJ2-1; either TRBD1 or TRBD2 may supply D (5 bases each). The germline V gene has CDR1 SGHRS and CDR2 YFSETQ. This CDR3 spans 13 amino acids. CDR3 sequence (DNA): TGTGCCAGCACCGAGGGGCTGCGCAATGAGCAGTTCCTC. It yields the protein CASTEGLRNEQFL.

This clonotype was counted at least ten times. This chain joins TRBV7-2 and TRBJ2-2; 13 nucleotides line up with TRBD2. Germline lookup yields CDR1 SGHTA and CDR2 FQGNSA. The CDR3 consists of 18 residues. The V segment lost 6 bases and the J segment 5 bases; nucleotides outside the gene matches: 12. CDR3 residues: CASRHTTSGGAGTGELFF. CDR3 DNA sequence: TGTGCCAGCAGACATACCACTAGCGGGGGGGCCGGAACCGGGGAGCTGTTTTTT. The whole variable domain, remainder taken from reference TRBV7-2 and TRBJ2-2, is GAGVSQSPSNKVTEKGKDVELRCDPISGHTALYWYRQSLGQGLEFLIYFQGNSAPDKSGLPSDRFSAERTGGSVSTLTIQRTQQEDSAVYLCASRHTTSGGAGTGELFFGEGSRLTVL.